This TCR beta chain was obtained from a study of technical replicates of blood from a handful of donors. Method: immunoSEQ multiplex PCR; TCRdb's copy keeps in-frame clones and lacks some. The table includes about 91,000 clones, under 95% detected once. CDR1 is SGHAT, CDR2 FQNNGV, per germline. This CDR3 has 16 residues. Trimming removed 6 bases from V and 1 base from J; junction bases left unmatched: 6. The V call is TRBV11-2, the J call TRBJ2-5; 12 positions agree with TRBD2. The receptor was derived from a human donor in good health. The sequenced material came from T cells isolated from PBMCs. CDR3 in amino acids: CASRQPGLAGQETQYF. CDR3 DNA: TGTGCCAGCAGGCAGCCGGGACTAGCGGGCCAAGAGACCCAGTACTTC.